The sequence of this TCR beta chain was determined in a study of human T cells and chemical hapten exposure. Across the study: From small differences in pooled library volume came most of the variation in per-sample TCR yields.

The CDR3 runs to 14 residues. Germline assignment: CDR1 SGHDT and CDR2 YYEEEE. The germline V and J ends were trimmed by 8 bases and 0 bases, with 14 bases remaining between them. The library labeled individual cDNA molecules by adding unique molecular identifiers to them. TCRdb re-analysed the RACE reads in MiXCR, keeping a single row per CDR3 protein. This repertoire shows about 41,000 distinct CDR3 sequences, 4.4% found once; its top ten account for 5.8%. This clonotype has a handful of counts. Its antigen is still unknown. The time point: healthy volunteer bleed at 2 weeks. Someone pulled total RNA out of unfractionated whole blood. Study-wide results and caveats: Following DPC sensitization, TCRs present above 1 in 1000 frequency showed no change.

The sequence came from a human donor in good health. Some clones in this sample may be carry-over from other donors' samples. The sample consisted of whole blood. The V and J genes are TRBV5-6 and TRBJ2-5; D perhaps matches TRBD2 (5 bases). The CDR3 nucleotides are TGTGCCAGTTCTCGAGGGCGGGACCAAGAGACCCAGTACTTC. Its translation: CASSRGRDQETQYF.